This T cell receptor (beta chain) was recovered during a study of CD8 T cells in Susac syndrome. Sequencing of TCR beta was performed on blood CD8+ and CD4+ T cells. The multiple sclerosis controls were treatment-naive patients affected by stable or active relapsing-remitting disease. Negative isolation yielded CD4+ and CD8+ T cells, and FACS enriched TEMRA cells. Germline values: CDR1 SGHTA, CDR2 FQGNSA. This CDR3 has 12 residues. The V end lost 7 bases, the J end lost 1 base, and 8 bases lay between the germline ends. Reverse transcription used roughly 0.45 to 1 ug RNA and random hexamers. Amplification of TCR beta CDR3 by immunoSEQ multiplex PCR spanned 54 Vbeta and 13 Jbeta. TCRdb ran MiXCR on the immunoSEQ multiplex PCR reads and lists one entry per CDR3 protein. The table records 350,000 to 550,000 distinct CDR3 sequences, 75% to 90% of them present only once.

This TCR was recovered from a human donor with multiple sclerosis. This chain uses TRBV7-2 with TRBJ2-7; D remains unclear. The sample consisted of CD8+ T cells from PBMCs. In DNA, the CDR3 is TGTGCCAGCACCCACGATTCCTACGAGCAGTACTTC. Encoded protein: CASTHDSYEQYF.